These 26 T cell receptor beta chains came from one sample sequenced in a study of T cell responses to AZD1222 COVID-19 vaccine. Assay used: immunoSEQ multiplex PCR; TCRdb lists only in-frame clones, some missing. The data hold 60,000 to 75,000 clones, with 70% to 90% observed a single time. Sample: peripheral blood, taken 28 days after the second AZD1222 dose. The receptor set was obtained from an adult who received the AZD1222 COVID-19 vaccine.

The CDR3 region is CASSLKTVTYEQYF. DNA of the CDR3: TGTGCCAGCAGCTTGAAGACAGTAACCTACGAGCAGTACTTC. The chain joins TRBV5-5 to TRBJ2-7; TRBD1 might be the D (5 bases). Germline CDR1 and CDR2: SGHKS and YYEKEE (reference sequence). This CDR3 has 14 amino acids. Trimming removed 1 base at V and 2 bases at J, with 10 bases between.

The CDR3 protein is CASSSGQDFNSPLHF. The CDR3, as DNA: TGTGCCAGCAGCTCGGGACAGGATTTTAATTCACCCCTCCACTTT. The rearrangement uses TRBV5-4 and TRBJ1-6; 8 positions match TRBD1. The V gene's germline CDR1 is SGHNT and CDR2 YYREEE (reference sequence). J gave up 6 bases and V 3 bases, and 5 bases lay outside the gene matches. The CDR3 is 15 residues long.

This chain connects TRBV7-9 to TRBJ2-3, with D hard to call. CDR1 SEHNR and CDR2 FQNEAQ come from the germline V gene (reference sequence). The CDR3 runs 13 residues. Trimming took off 7 bases at V and 0 bases at J, with 8 bases between the two ends. The CDR3 spells CASTMGSTDTQYF. CDR3 DNA sequence: TGTGCCAGCACAATGGGGAGCACAGATACGCAGTATTTT.

The V and J genes are TRBV11-2 and TRBJ2-7; 7 bases match TRBD2. V gave up 1 base and J gave up 5 bases; unmatched junction bases: 8. CDR3 length: 15 amino acids. The germline V gene has CDR1 SGHAT and CDR2 FQNNGV. The DNA of the CDR3 is TGTGCCAGCAGCTTAGGTGAGGGGAGGGGAAACGAGCAGTACTTC. This translates into CASSLGEGRGNEQYF. The full variable domain, in which reference TRBV11-2 and TRBJ2-7 provide the parts outside the CDR3, is EAGVAQSPRYKIIEKRQSVAFWCNPISGHATLYWYQQILGQGPKLLIQFQNNGVVDDSQLPKDRFSAERLKGVDSTLKIQPAKLEDSAVYLCASSLGEGRGNEQYFGPGTRLTVT.

The V gene is TRBV19, the J gene TRBJ1-5; D unresolved. Looked up from germline, CDR1 is LNHDA and CDR2 is SQIVND (reference sequence). CDR3 length: 14 residues. Trimming left V 4 bases short and J 0 bases short, with 7 bases between. CDR3: CASSNMNSNQPQHF. The CDR3 coding sequence is TGTGCCAGTAGTAACATGAATAGCAATCAGCCCCAGCATTTT.

The chain joins TRBV5-1 to TRBJ2-7; 8 nucleotides align to TRBD1. The junction had 2 bases not matched to a gene; V was cut back by 5 bases and J by 4 bases. The CDR3 has 12 residues. Germline V gives CDR1 SGHRS, CDR2 YFSETQ. The CDR3 sequence is CASRRDRYEQYF. The CDR3 nucleotides read TGCGCCAGCAGAAGGGACAGGTACGAGCAGTACTTC.

The chain is built from TRBV9 and TRBJ2-1; TRBD2 might be the D (5 bases). CDR1 SGDLS and CDR2 YYNGEE come from the germline V gene. The CDR3 consists of 12 residues. V lost 5 bases and J lost 6, with 9 bases in between. CDR3 loop: CASSDRGNEQFF. CDR3 DNA: TGTGCCAGCAGTGATCGGGGCAATGAGCAGTTCTTC.

The V gene is TRBV7-2, the J gene TRBJ1-6, with D hard to call. The CDR3 consists of 12 residues. CDR1 and CDR2 (germline): SGHTA, FQGNSA. Trimming removed 0 bases at V and 18 bases at J, with 12 bases between. Written as DNA, the CDR3 is TGTGCCAGCAGCTTAGCGGGCAGCTACCGCCACTTT. Amino acid sequence: CASSLAGSYRHF. Using reference TRBV7-2 and TRBJ1-6 for the parts outside the CDR3, the full variable domain is GAGVSQSPSNKVTEKGKDVELRCDPISGHTALYWYRQSLGQGLEFLIYFQGNSAPDKSGLPSDRFSAERTGGSVSTLTIQRTQQEDSAVYLCASSLAGSYRHFGNGTRLTVT.

This sequence joins TRBV9 and TRBJ2-1; perhaps D is TRBD1 or TRBD2 (5 bases each). The V end lost 6 bases, the J end lost 0 bases, and 10 bases lay between the germline ends. The CDR3 is 14 amino acids. Germline loops: CDR1 SGDLS, CDR2 YYNGEE. The CDR3 bases are TGTGCCAGCAAACCTGGGGGCTCCTACAATGAGCAGTTCTTC. This codes for CASKPGGSYNEQFF.

This chain joins TRBV4-2 and TRBJ2-7; weak D call: TRBD2 (5 bases). CDR1 and CDR2 from the germline V gene are LGHNA and YNFKEQ. The CDR3 has 12 amino acids. V was cut by 6 bases and J by 7 bases, with 13 bases left in between. The DNA for the CDR3 is TGTGCCAGCAGTTCTGAGACGGGGGAGCAGTACTTC. As protein: CASSSETGEQYF.

The chain couples TRBV3-1 (or the pseudogene TRBV3-2) to TRBJ1-4, with no clear D. This CDR3 is built from 13 residues. V was cut by 1 base and J by 7 bases, with 7 bases left in between. The V gene's germline CDR1 is LGHDT and CDR2 YNNKEL (reference sequence). In nucleotides, the CDR3 is TGTGCCAGCAGCCAAGGCTGGGGTGAAAAACTGTTTTTT. Translation: CASSQGWGEKLFF.

V usage is TRBV9 and J usage is TRBJ2-7, with no clear D. Germline V CDR1 and CDR2: SGDLS, YYNGEE. CDR3 size: 13 residues. The V end was cut by 0 bases, the J end by 6 bases, with 10 bases between. DNA of the CDR3: TGTGCCAGCAGCGTAGAAGTCGCAGGCGAGCAGTACTTC. Protein: CASSVEVAGEQYF.

This sequence joins TRBV27 and TRBJ2-6; D is undetermined. This CDR3 spans 14 amino acids. The germline CDR1 and CDR2 sequences are MNHEY and SMNVEV (reference sequence). The V end was cut by 5 bases, the J end by 5 bases, with 10 bases between. As DNA, the CDR3 is TGTGCCAGCAGTCCTCGGGCCCGGGCCAACGTCCTGACTTTC. Protein product: CASSPRARANVLTF.

This clone was found once. The DNA of the CDR3 is TGTGCCACCAGCGGGATCACTAGCGGGAGATCAGATACGCAGTATTTT. It is translated as CATSGITSGRSDTQYF. V gene TRBV15 combines with J gene TRBJ2-3; TRBD2 agrees at 11 bases. Germline V gene lookup returns CDR1 LNHNV and CDR2 YYDKDF (reference sequence). The CDR3 runs to 16 residues. V lost 5 bases, J lost 4 bases, and 8 bases stayed unmatched.

The CDR3 nucleotides are TGTGCCAGTAGTAGGCGGGAGCCAGATACGCAGTATTTT. Its translation is CASSRREPDTQYF. The V and J genes are TRBV19 and TRBJ2-3; 7 positions match TRBD2. The germline gives CDR1 LNHDA, CDR2 SQIVND (reference sequence). The CDR3 has 13 residues. The ends lost 4 bases at V and 4 bases at J; junction bases unmatched: 2.

On this clone itself: Its ends do not fully match the called genes, so a read error is possible. This CDR3 is CATSRTGAADEQFF. CDR3 nucleotides: TGCGCCACCAGTCGGACAGGGGCCGCGGATGAGCAGTTCTTC. The rearrangement links TRBV10-1 to TRBJ2-1; 9 nucleotides agree with TRBD1. This CDR3 has 14 amino acids. Germline CDR1 and CDR2: WNHNN and SYGVQD (reference sequence).

The rearrangement joins TRBV3-1 (or the pseudogene TRBV3-2) to TRBJ1-3; D gene ambiguous. This CDR3 is built from 16 residues. Per germline, CDR1 LGHDT and CDR2 YNNKEL (reference sequence). Trimming shortened V by 0 bases and J by 0 bases, and 9 bases separated the two germline ends. The CDR3 DNA follows: TGTGCCAGCAGCCAAGATTCCGTGACCTCTGGAAACACCATATATTTT. This translates into CASSQDSVTSGNTIYF.

The chain employs TRBV20-1 and TRBJ1-2; D gene unclear. The V end was cut by 5 bases, the J end by 7 bases, with 11 bases between. Germline CDR1 and CDR2: DFQATT and SNEGSKA (reference sequence). The CDR3 has 11 residues. This chain's CDR3 is CSAHEEFGYTF. The CDR3 DNA sequence: TGCAGTGCTCATGAGGAGTTTGGCTACACCTTC.

CDR3 sequence reads: CASSQGLGASGANVLTF. CDR3 DNA: TGTGCCAGCAGCCAAGGTCTCGGGGCGTCTGGGGCCAACGTCCTGACTTTC. The chain is built from TRBV3-1 (or the pseudogene TRBV3-2) and TRBJ2-6; either TRBD1 or TRBD2 may supply D (5 bases each). The CDR3 is 17 residues long. Looked up from germline, CDR1 is LGHDT and CDR2 is YNNKEL (reference sequence). V shed 1 base and J shed 1 base, with 11 bases lying between them.

The rearrangement joins TRBV6-5 to TRBJ2-5; 7 bases line up with TRBD1. Germline trimming cut 0 bases from V and 5 bases from J; bases unmatched to any gene: 0. Germline V gene sequence: CDR1 MNHEY, CDR2 SVGAGI. The CDR3 is made up of 13 amino acids. Written as DNA, the CDR3 is TGTGCCAGCAGTTACTCGACAGGGGAGACCCAGTACTTC. It specifies CASSYSTGETQYF.

The gene calls are TRBV7-2 and TRBJ1-2, with no clear D. V dropped 4 bases and J dropped 0 bases, with 12 bases sitting between them. The CDR3 is 15 residues long. CDR1 and CDR2 from the germline V gene are SGHTA and FQGNSA. CDR3 in amino acids: CASSYPQAANYGYTF. For the CDR3, the DNA is TGTGCCAGCAGCTACCCCCAGGCGGCTAACTATGGCTACACCTTC.

The V gene is TRBV28, the J gene TRBJ1-1; TRBD1 agrees at 9 bases. This CDR3 comprises 12 residues. Germline CDR1 reads MDHEN; CDR2 reads SYDVKM. Trimming at V came to 3 bases and at J to 8 bases, leaving 1 base not matched to a gene. The CDR3 region is CASSFGQGEAFF. CDR3 DNA: TGTGCCAGCAGTTTCGGACAGGGGGAAGCTTTCTTT. Combining the CDR3 with reference TRBV28 and TRBJ1-1 gives the whole variable domain DVKVTQSSRYLVKRTGEKVFLECVQDMDHENMFWYRQDPGLGLRLIYFSYDVKMKEKGDIPEGYSVSREKKERFSLILESASTNQTSMYLCASSFGQGEAFFGQGTRLTVV.

This CDR3 reads CASSFKGDTEAFF. The CDR3 DNA reads TGCGCCAGCAGCTTCAAAGGAGACACTGAAGCTTTCTTT. The V call is TRBV5-1, the J call TRBJ1-1; D not certain. Germline V lookup: CDR1 SGHRS, CDR2 YFSETQ. The CDR3 is 13 amino acids. V was clipped by 2 bases and J by 3 bases, with 8 bases between them.

CDR3 in DNA: TGTGCCAGCAGCTCGACAGACAGGGGTAGTTACACAGATACGCAGTATTTT. It is translated as CASSSTDRGSYTDTQYF. The rearrangement links TRBV7-2 to TRBJ2-3; 8 nucleotides agree with TRBD1. Germline V lookup: CDR1 SGHTA, CDR2 FQGNSA. The J segment lost 2 bases and the V segment lost 4 bases, leaving 11 bases of the junction unmatched. CDR3 length: 17 amino acids.

CDR3 DNA: TGTGCCAGCAGATTACAGGGGGACGGTGAAAAACTGTTTTTT. This codes for CASRLQGDGEKLFF. This chain uses TRBV28 with TRBJ1-4, with 8 bases that match TRBD1. In germline, CDR1 is MDHEN, CDR2 SYDVKM. J lost 7 bases, V lost 6 bases, and 7 bases had no gene match. The CDR3 spans 14 residues. The variable domain in full, with the rest retrieved from reference TRBV28 and TRBJ1-4, is DVKVTQSSRYLVKRTGEKVFLECVQDMDHENMFWYRQDPGLGLRLIYFSYDVKMKEKGDIPEGYSVSREKKERFSLILESASTNQTSMYLCASRLQGDGEKLFFGSGTQLSVL.

The chain has TRBV5-5 and TRBJ1-6; D perhaps matches TRBD1 (5 bases). Germline V lookup: CDR1 SGHKS, CDR2 YYEKEE (reference sequence). This CDR3 spans 15 amino acids. V shed 0 bases and J shed 8 bases, with 12 bases lying between them. The CDR3 sequence is CASSLEQANYSPLHF. In nucleotides, the CDR3 is TGTGCCAGCAGCTTGGAACAGGCCAATTATTCACCCCTCCACTTT.